The present entry profiles one T cell receptor (beta chain) with its context. Antigen specificity is unknown. The source of the sample is a study of cytomegalovirus exposure and HLA in healthy donors. Study-wide results and caveats: Only CMV serostatus was available as immune exposure information. Later analysis indicated greater clonal expansion among HLA-associated TCR beta chains than among equally common other chains. Among TCR beta chains, those listed as cytomegalovirus-associated numbered under 200.

The V segment lost 1 base and the J segment 6 bases; nucleotides outside the gene matches: 22. The CDR3 covers 19 residues. Germline V gives CDR1 GTSNPN, CDR2 SVGIG (reference sequence). PCR employed 60 Vbeta and 13 Jbeta primers. Clones were sequenced by immunoSEQ multiplex PCR, and TCRdb holds only the in-frame ones, with some missing. The record lists approximately 110,000 clones, of which the ten most abundant hold under 0.7%. The sample was PBMCs. The V gene is TRBV30, the J gene TRBJ1-1; TRBD1 agrees at 8 bases. This clonotype was obtained from a man aged 50 or older in good health and CMV-seronegative. CDR3 coding DNA: TGTGCCTGGAGTGGAGCCGGGACAGGACACGGGTTAAGTGTCGCTGAAGCTTTCTTT. Amino acid sequence: CAWSGAGTGHGLSVAEAFF.